This entry lists 9 T cell receptor beta chains sequenced from one sample in a study of blood T cell repertoires in COVID-19. Profiled with immunoSEQ multiplex PCR; TCRdb holds only in-frame clones, not every one. The sample records 150,000 to 200,000 clones, around 87% being singletons. Sequencing was carried out using peripheral blood. These receptors all come from a man in his forties with active or convalescent COVID-19.

The rearrangement joins TRBV2 to TRBJ2-5; D is possibly TRBD2 (7 bases). Between the trimmed V and J ends, which lost 2 bases and 7 bases, there was a span of 23 bases. The CDR3 is 17 residues long. Germline loops: CDR1 SNHLY, CDR2 FYNNEI. Here the CDR3 DNA reads TGTGCCAGCAGTGAACTTGTGGCGGGGGCGCCGCAGGGGACCCAGTACTTC. It is translated as CASSELVAGAPQGTQYF. The full variable domain, in which reference TRBV2 and TRBJ2-5 provide the parts outside the CDR3, is EPEVTQTPSHQVTQMGQEVILRCVPISNHLYFYWYRQILGQKVEFLVSFYNNEISEKSEIFDDQFSVERPDGSNFTLKIRSTKLEDSAMYFCASSELVAGAPQGTQYFGPGTRLLVL.

This sequence joins TRBV28 and TRBJ1-1; TRBD1 aligns across 8 bases. The CDR3 extends over 13 amino acids. CDR1 is MDHEN and CDR2 is SYDVKM in the germline V gene. V shed 3 bases, J shed 11 bases, and the junction held 8 bases outside the gene matches. The CDR3 coding sequence is TGTGCCAGCAGTTTGACAGGGGCTGCGGTGGCTTTCTTT. Translation: CASSLTGAAVAFF.

This clone was detected once. This chain uses TRBV28 with TRBJ1-4, with D unclear. The CDR3 covers 15 residues. Germline loops: CDR1 MDHEN, CDR2 SYDVKM. Trimming cost V 5 bases and J 2 bases, with 12 bases left between them. In nucleotides, the CDR3 is TGTGCCAGCAGTCTCCCTCAGAGGACTAATGAAAAACTGTTTTTT. It encodes CASSLPQRTNEKLFF.

This chain links TRBV12-3 or TRBV12-4 with TRBJ1-2; the D gene is possibly TRBD1 (6 bases). The germline V and J ends were trimmed by 5 bases and 8 bases, with 15 bases remaining between them. The CDR3 extends over 13 amino acids. This CDR3 is CASSGMTGEGYTF. DNA of the CDR3: TGTGCCAGCAGTGGGATGACAGGCGAGGGCTACACCTTC.

The chain is built from TRBV9 and TRBJ2-2, with TRBD1 as a possible D gene (6 bases). The CDR3 is made up of 18 amino acids. V was clipped by 0 bases and J by 6 bases, with 21 bases between them. Germline V lookup: CDR1 SGDLS, CDR2 YYNGEE. The CDR3 region is CASSVGTGHGSYSGELFF. The CDR3, as DNA: TGTGCCAGCAGCGTAGGAACAGGGCACGGCTCGTACTCCGGGGAGCTGTTTTTT.

The rearrangement joins TRBV28 to TRBJ1-6, with 8 positions matching TRBD1. The V gene end was trimmed by 5 bases and the J gene end by 6 bases; junction bases not matched to a gene: 9. CDR3 length: 16 residues. Germline CDR1 MDHEN, CDR2 SYDVKM. The CDR3 loop is CASSNIRGPSNSPLHF. DNA of the CDR3: TGTGCCAGCAGTAACATCAGGGGGCCGAGTAATTCACCCCTCCACTTT.

The J gene is TRBJ2-7, the V gene TRBV11-2; D is undetermined. From germline, CDR1 is SGHAT and CDR2 FQNNGV. V lost 1 base, J lost 0 bases, and 16 bases lay in between. The CDR3 contains 17 residues. The CDR3 region is CASSLAPSFRSSYEQYF. In nucleotides, the CDR3 is TGTGCCAGCAGCTTAGCCCCCTCTTTCCGGAGCTCCTACGAGCAGTACTTC.

The chain carries TRBV28 and TRBJ1-1; 7 nucleotides line up with TRBD1. The germline V gene encodes CDR1 MDHEN and CDR2 SYDVKM. V was clipped by 4 bases and J by 1 base; unmatched bases: 6. The CDR3 runs 15 residues. The CDR3 DNA follows: TGTGCCAGCAGTTCCGGGACAGTTGGGAACACTGAAGCTTTCTTT. Translated: CASSSGTVGNTEAFF.

The genes are TRBV6-5 and TRBJ1-2; TRBD1 matches at 12 bases. This CDR3 is 15 amino acids long. Germline loops: CDR1 MNHEY, CDR2 SVGAGI. V shed 5 bases and J 8 bases; nucleotides not matched to a gene: 9. The DNA of the CDR3 is TGTGCCAGCAGTACACCGGGACAGGGGGCGCGGGGCTACACCTTC. Translation: CASSTPGQGARGYTF.